A single T cell receptor (beta chain) is shown here with its context. This entry comes from a study of blood T cell repertoires in COVID-19. About the research overall: Sites in the United States, Italy and Spain provided acute and convalescent COVID-19 samples. In each case, the material was cDNA or gDNA derived from T cells, B-cell-depleted T cells, or PBMCs.

Using immunoSEQ multiplex PCR, the repertoire was profiled, and TCRdb retains in-frame clones only, with some absent. Here the sample spans tens of thousands of clones, 70% to 90% being singletons. V was trimmed by 1 base and J by 2 bases, leaving 18 bases between them. Looked up from germline, CDR1 is MNHNS and CDR2 is SASEGT. This CDR3 is built from 18 residues. The sample taken for sequencing was peripheral blood. The chain joins TRBV6-1 to TRBJ1-5; D unresolved. This TCR derives from a human donor with active COVID-19. The donor label of this sample is uncertain. Here the CDR3 DNA reads TGTGCCAGCAGTGAAGAAGTGCCTATAGTAAATGGCAATCAGCCCCAGCATTTT. Protein product: CASSEEVPIVNGNQPQHF.